This entry concerns a single TCR beta chain. This clonotype was counted a few times. Its antigen has not been determined. An end of the junction differs from the germline gene, which may be a read error. CDR1 and CDR2 are drawn from the germline V gene: SNHLY, FYNNEI. From its cysteine to its phenylalanine, the CDR3 spans 14 amino acids. This entry keeps only the CDR3 DNA: 42 bases, framed from base 1. The roughly 39 donors, aged about 6 to 90 years, were systemically healthy Caucasian individuals from Russia. Approximately 9.3 milliliters of peripheral blood were collected from each donor into EDTA-treated Vacutainer tubes. PBMCs were isolated by Ficoll-Paque density-gradient centrifugation, with at least 7 million obtained per sample. Total RNA, at least 5.5 micrograms per sample, was extracted from PBMCs with Trizol reagent. The percentages of naive CD45RAhigh/CD27high T cells were determined by flow cytometry on a PBMC aliquot from every donor.

The library was obtained by 5' RACE. Instrument used: Illumina HiSeq 2500. A second PCR of about 6 to 12 cycles was performed with a sample-barcoded 5' primer and a J-beta primer mix. A unique molecular identifier was introduced onto each TCR beta cDNA molecule by a template-switch 5' adaptor carrying 12 random nucleotides. Each sample yielded at least 2.5 million CDR3-containing paired-end reads. First-strand cDNA synthesis was performed from all RNA using the Mint cDNA synthesis kit, with priming by a TRBC-specific oligonucleotide. Following uracil-DNA glycosylase treatment, a first 18-cycle PCR with universal primers M1SS and BC2_uni_R was performed on all cDNA. The original pipeline was this. Normalization of each sample was performed by random selection of 1 million high-quality reads, each carrying a distinct molecular identifier. Instead of being binned into consensus sequences, reads that shared molecular identifiers were thrown out. MiTCR, run with a Q25 quality threshold and the strictest error-elimination algorithm, handled CDR3 identification, clonotype clustering and error correction. Lower-bound total TCR beta diversity was estimated with a nonparametric unseen species model using Euler transformation. TCRdb reprocessing: public reads trimmed at Q25 with fastp, clones called with MiXCR, in-frame beta chains kept. Every distinct CDR3 protein forms one entry, paired with its most common genes and DNA. The authors' filters were not applied to this entry. Present in this sample are 600,000 to 900,000 distinct CDR3 sequences, more than 25% of which were seen just once. The top ten hold approximately 2.9% of the sample.

These data are taken from a study of blood T cells in healthy people across ages (dated by TCRdb to between 2014 and 2016). Concerning the study at large: Template switching captured roughly one uniquely barcoded TCR beta cDNA molecule per two T cells in model experiments. Using deep sequencing normalized with unique cDNA molecular identifiers, the study measured how TCR beta repertoire diversity changes with age. Donors were grouped into four age groups: young (average 16 years), middle-aged (over 35), aged (around 56) and long-lived (approximately 75). The study analyzed two additional independent replicas of 1 million unique cDNA reads from the same blood draw for two donors, one aged 18 to 29 and one aged 80 or older.

Paper-wide results and their limitations: Donor CMV infection status was unknown, potentially confounding age-related changes in expanded clonotypes. Compared with the aged group, the long-lived group had more naive CD4+ T cells, fewer expanded clones and increased TCR diversity, suggesting age selection. As age increased, observed TCR beta diversity per million T cells dropped in a roughly linear way, and a significant reduction was already evident by age approximately 40. Estimates of total diversity based on one million sequenced T cells were considered lower bounds and underestimates. Bulk unsorted PBMC profiling prevented conclusive comparison of naive and antigen-experienced compartments. Observed TCR beta diversity correlated strongly with the percentage of naive T cells measured by flow cytometry.

The data also belong to a second study, concerning T cells of mothers and their children. The second study, in turn, reports: Donors were nine systemically healthy Caucasian individuals: three mothers and their six children. cDNA synthesis used all of the extracted RNA, with about 1.5 ug of RNA in each 15 ul reaction. In the second PCR, sample barcodes and 2-4 random nucleotides were introduced via the M1S primer. Each mother yielded over 8.5 million TCR beta CDR3 reads and each child 2.5 million to 3.5 million reads. Thymic selection shapes the output of TCR recombination in a similar way in related and unrelated pairs, and inherited differences have a minor effect. Normalized repertoire overlap was always found to be slightly, but never significantly, higher in related mother-child pairs than in unrelated mother-child pairs. Persistent microchimeric T cell clones were not detected, at a sensitivity of roughly 100 clones per million clonotypes. To look for features that set related mother-child pairs apart from unrelated individuals, the researchers ran deep NGS to compare the TCR beta repertoires of mothers and children. On average, the children were approximately 12 +/- 4 years old, while the mothers were approximately 41 +/- 4 years old. Libraries were sequenced on Illumina HiSeq 2000 with 100+100 nt paired-end reads after adapter ligation with NEBNext reagents. To avoid cross-contamination, the mother libraries and the child libraries were prepared a month apart and sequenced in separate runs. Each donor had between roughly 450,000 and 2,300,000 distinct TCR beta clonotypes identified. Naive TCR beta clonotypes were estimated from low-frequency clonotypes matched to each donor's FACS-determined naive share, without sorting.

This chain joins TRBV2 to TRBJ2-2; the junction holds 8 bases that match TRBD2. The sequenced material came from blood. The TCR comes from a boy between 10 and 17 years old in good health. The DNA is as follows: TGTGCCACAGCCGCCGGGGGGGCAGTCGGGGAGCTGGTTTTT. Its protein is CATAAGGAVGELVF.